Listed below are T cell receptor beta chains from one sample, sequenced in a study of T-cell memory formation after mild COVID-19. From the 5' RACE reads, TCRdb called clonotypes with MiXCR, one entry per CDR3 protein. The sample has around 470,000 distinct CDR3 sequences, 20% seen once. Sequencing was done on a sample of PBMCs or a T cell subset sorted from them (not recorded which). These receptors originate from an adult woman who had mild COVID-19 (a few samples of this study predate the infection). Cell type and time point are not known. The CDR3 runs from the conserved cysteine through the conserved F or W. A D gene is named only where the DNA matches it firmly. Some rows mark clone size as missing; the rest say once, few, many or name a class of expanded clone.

CDR3nt: TGTGCCAGCACCCCTTGGGGACAGGGCGATCAGCCCCAGCATTTT
CDR3aa: CASTPWGQGDQPQHF
len: 15
abundance: NA
j_gene: TRBJ1-5
d_gene: TRBD1
v_gene: TRBV7-2

CDR3nt: TGTGCCAGCAGTATACTAAGCGCCGCGAACACCGGGGAGCTGTTTTTT
CDR3aa: CASSILSAANTGELFF
len: 16
abundance: many
j_gene: TRBJ2-2
d_gene: NA
v_gene: TRBV6-6

CDR3nt: TGTGCCAGCAGCTTAGGGGTCTGGGTTGAGCAGTTCTTC
CDR3aa: CASSLGVWVEQFF
len: 13
abundance: NA
j_gene: TRBJ2-1
d_gene: NA
v_gene: TRBV13

CDR3nt: TGCAGTGCTGGAAGGGCCAACAGATACGAGCAGTACTTC
CDR3aa: CSAGRANRYEQYF
len: 13
abundance: few
j_gene: TRBJ2-7
d_gene: NA
v_gene: TRBV20-1

CDR3nt: TGTGCCAGCAGCTCGGGGTCAGATACGCAGTATTTT
CDR3aa: CASSSGSDTQYF
len: 12
abundance: many
j_gene: TRBJ2-3
d_gene: NA
v_gene: TRBV7-3

CDR3nt: TGTGCCAGCAGCGGCCCAGGCTTGGGTGAAAAACTGTTTTTT
CDR3aa: CASSGPGLGEKLFF
len: 14
abundance: NA
j_gene: TRBJ1-4
d_gene: NA
v_gene: TRBV9

CDR3nt: TGTGCCAGCAGCCCTTCGGCGGGGGGTCTAGCCAAAAACATTCAGTACTTC
CDR3aa: CASSPSAGGLAKNIQYF
len: 17
abundance: NA
j_gene: TRBJ2-4
d_gene: TRBD2
v_gene: TRBV5-4

CDR3nt: TGCGCCAGCAGCCAAGATCTTACAGGGAATGAGCAGTTCTTC
CDR3aa: CASSQDLTGNEQFF
len: 14
abundance: NA
j_gene: TRBJ2-1
d_gene: NA
v_gene: TRBV4-3

CDR3nt: TGTGCCTACAAATCCGGCAGGGAGGCCGGGGAGCTGTTTTTT
CDR3aa: CAYKSGREAGELFF
len: 14
abundance: few
j_gene: TRBJ2-2
d_gene: NA
v_gene: TRBV6-6

CDR3nt: TGTGCCAGCAGCGCTACAGGGTCTCATGGCTACACCTTC
CDR3aa: CASSATGSHGYTF
len: 13
abundance: few
j_gene: TRBJ1-2
d_gene: NA
v_gene: TRBV6-1

CDR3nt: TGCAGCGTTGGGCGCGGGAGCCTCCGGGGGAATGAGCAGTTCTTC
CDR3aa: CSVGRGSLRGNEQFF
len: 15
abundance: NA
j_gene: TRBJ2-1
d_gene: TRBD2
v_gene: TRBV29-1

CDR3nt: TGTGCCAGCAGCTTACCCACAGGGTCCGGGATGAACACTGAAGCTTTCTTT
CDR3aa: CASSLPTGSGMNTEAFF
len: 17
abundance: few
j_gene: TRBJ1-1
d_gene: NA
v_gene: TRBV11-3

CDR3nt: TGTGCCAGCAGCCGGGCGGGAGGGCAGACAGATACGCAGTATTTT
CDR3aa: CASSRAGGQTDTQYF
len: 15
abundance: NA
j_gene: TRBJ2-3
d_gene: TRBD2
v_gene: TRBV7-9

CDR3nt: TGTGCCAGCAGTTTATATGGGACTCCGGAGACCCTCTACGAGCAGTACTTC
CDR3aa: CASSLYGTPETLYEQYF
len: 17
abundance: NA
j_gene: TRBJ2-7
d_gene: NA
v_gene: TRBV27

CDR3nt: TGTGCCAGCAAGCGCGGGAGTGGCAACGAGCAGTACTTC
CDR3aa: CASKRGSGNEQYF
len: 13
abundance: few
j_gene: TRBJ2-7
d_gene: TRBD2
v_gene: TRBV6-2/TRBV6-3

CDR3nt: TGCAGTGCTAGAGCGGGAACTAGCGGGAGGGCCAGTCGTGAGCAGTTCTTC
CDR3aa: CSARAGTSGRASREQFF
len: 17
abundance: NA
j_gene: TRBJ2-1
d_gene: TRBD2
v_gene: TRBV20-1

CDR3nt: TGTGCCACCAAGCACGAAGGGGCAGGTCTGAATGAAAAACTGTTTTTT
CDR3aa: CATKHEGAGLNEKLFF
len: 16
abundance: few
j_gene: TRBJ1-4
d_gene: NA
v_gene: TRBV15

CDR3nt: TGCGCCAGCAGCTTGGCCGGTTTGGGCGGCAGCGTCGAGCAGTACTTC
CDR3aa: CASSLAGLGGSVEQYF
len: 16
abundance: few
j_gene: TRBJ2-7
d_gene: NA
v_gene: TRBV5-1

CDR3nt: TGTGCCAGCAGCCCGGGGGTCCCCAGGGTGGCTTTCTTT
CDR3aa: CASSPGVPRVAFF
len: 13
abundance: few
j_gene: TRBJ1-1
d_gene: NA
v_gene: TRBV12-3/TRBV12-4

CDR3nt: TGTGCCAGCAGTCCCCAGGGGAAGGGTAGGTACGAGCAGTACTTC
CDR3aa: CASSPQGKGRYEQYF
len: 15
abundance: few
j_gene: TRBJ2-7
d_gene: NA
v_gene: TRBV27

CDR3nt: TGTGCCAGCAGCCGATCGATCGCAGATACGCAGTATTTT
CDR3aa: CASSRSIADTQYF
len: 13
abundance: NA
j_gene: TRBJ2-3
d_gene: NA
v_gene: TRBV7-9

CDR3nt: TGCGCCAGCAGCCAAGGCAGGGCTAACGAGCAGTACTTC
CDR3aa: CASSQGRANEQYF
len: 13
abundance: NA
j_gene: TRBJ2-7
d_gene: NA
v_gene: TRBV4-1

CDR3nt: TGTGCCAGCAGCCGATCAGGGCCGGGCTATGGCTACACCTTC
CDR3aa: CASSRSGPGYGYTF
len: 14
abundance: few
j_gene: TRBJ1-2
d_gene: NA
v_gene: TRBV14

CDR3nt: TGTGCCAGCAGTTCCAGCAGGGGAGGTCAGCCCCAGCATTTT
CDR3aa: CASSSSRGGQPQHF
len: 14
abundance: few
j_gene: TRBJ1-5
d_gene: NA
v_gene: TRBV12-3/TRBV12-4

CDR3nt: TGTGCCAGCAGACTCAAGGGGCCAGATAAAGCTTTCTTT
CDR3aa: CASRLKGPDKAFF
len: 13
abundance: NA
j_gene: TRBJ1-1
d_gene: NA
v_gene: TRBV27

CDR3nt: TGTGCCAGCAGACGGGCCTTGGGGGTCTCACCCCTCCACTTT
CDR3aa: CASRRALGVSPLHF
len: 14
abundance: few
j_gene: TRBJ1-6
d_gene: NA
v_gene: TRBV12-3/TRBV12-4

CDR3nt: TGTGCCAGCAGCTCCTCGTCGGCGCGGGGTGAAAATACGCAGTATTTT
CDR3aa: CASSSSSARGENTQYF
len: 16
abundance: NA
j_gene: TRBJ2-3
d_gene: NA
v_gene: TRBV11-2

CDR3nt: TGTGCCAGCAACGACCCCGAGGGGGGTCTCGACGAGCAGTACTTC
CDR3aa: CASNDPEGGLDEQYF
len: 15
abundance: NA
j_gene: TRBJ2-7
d_gene: NA
v_gene: TRBV11-2